The sequence of this T cell receptor beta chain was determined in a study of shared clonotypes between healthy human individuals. Study-level background: The cohort had two women and three men, ages 18 to 49. General study findings and limits: Shared clonotypes across all four donors exceeded non-shared ones in generation probability. Relative to memory subsets, naive subsets generally showed larger estimated richness.

CD45RO-negative, CCR7-selected cells formed the naive CD8 fraction, which excluded terminally differentiated effector memory CD45RA+ cells. With regard to this clone: The antigen is not known.

Trimming removed 3 bases from V and 6 bases from J, with 15 bases in between. The CDR3 totals 15 residues. Germline loops: CDR1 SNHLY, CDR2 FYNNEI. Data came from immunoSEQ multiplex PCR; TCRdb stores just in-frame clones and leaves some out. The sample contains roughly 2,000,000 clones, approximately 94% of which appear only once. V gene TRBV2 combines with J gene TRBJ1-5; D unclear. The origin of this receptor is a man aged 18 to 29 in good health. Sequencing input: naive CD8+ T cells sorted from blood. CDR3: CASSDSPQQSQPQHF. The CDR3 DNA sequence: TGTGCCAGCAGTGATTCTCCTCAACAGAGTCAGCCCCAGCATTTT.